These 14 T cell receptor beta chains share one sample of origin, sequenced in a study of identical twins. TCRdb re-called the 5' RACE reads with MiXCR, one entry per CDR3 protein. The sample holds more than 400,000 distinct CDR3 sequences; over 12% are singletons and the top ten take roughly 0.44%. The sample also formed part of further work on yellow fever vaccine responses in identical twins.

Input material: CD4+ T cells sorted from blood. The receptors originated from a woman aged 18 to 35 in good health.

The chain joins TRBV3-1 to TRBJ2-4; 13 positions match TRBD2. Trimming removed 4 bases from V and 10 bases from J; junction bases left unmatched: 4. CDR1 and CDR2 from the germline V gene are LGHDT and YNNKEL (reference sequence). The CDR3 contains 14 residues. This CDR3 is CASSPQTSGGIQYF. CDR3 nucleotide sequence: TGTGCCAGCAGCCCGCAGACTAGCGGGGGGATTCAGTACTTC.

V usage is TRBV7-8 and J usage is TRBJ2-2; D is possibly TRBD1 (5 bases). Germline V lookup: CDR1 SGHVS, CDR2 FQNEAQ. V was cut by 2 bases and J by 0 bases, with 16 bases left in between. The CDR3 is 18 amino acids. The CDR3 is CASSLRLKGSANTGELFF. For the CDR3, the DNA is TGTGCCAGCAGCTTACGGTTAAAGGGGTCCGCGAACACCGGGGAGCTGTTTTTT.

This clonotype showed up just a few times. This chain joins TRBV11-2 and TRBJ2-7; D gene ambiguous. The CDR3 runs to 14 residues. Germline V gives CDR1 SGHAT, CDR2 FQNNGV. Trimming removed 1 base from V and 0 bases from J, with 7 bases in between. The CDR3 spells CASSLAQLSYEQYF. The CDR3 DNA follows: TGTGCCAGCAGCTTAGCACAGCTCTCCTACGAGCAGTACTTC.

The J gene is TRBJ2-3, the V gene TRBV5-1, with a possible D match to TRBD1 (5 bases). The CDR3 totals 16 residues. CDR1 is SGHRS and CDR2 is YFSETQ in the germline V gene. V shed 2 bases and J shed 0 bases, with 13 bases lying between them. This CDR3 reads CASSFRQPASTDTQYF. CDR3 coding DNA: TGCGCCAGCAGCTTCAGACAGCCCGCAAGCACAGATACGCAGTATTTT.

This chain links TRBV28 with TRBJ2-1, with 10 bases identical to TRBD1. CDR1 is MDHEN, CDR2 SYDVKM, per germline. The CDR3 length is 15 residues. V was clipped by 7 bases and J by 6 bases; unmatched bases: 9. The CDR3 protein is CASNLDRGLVNEQFF. CDR3 bases: TGTGCCAGCAACCTCGACAGGGGGCTGGTCAATGAGCAGTTCTTC.

This chain joins TRBV12-3 or TRBV12-4 and TRBJ2-2; D possibly uses TRBD1 or TRBD2 (6 bases each). Trimming cost V 3 bases and J 4 bases, with 15 bases left between them. The CDR3 is 16 amino acids. The CDR3 region has the DNA TGTGCCAGCAGTTTGGGGGGCAGGTCGATCACCGGGGAGCTGTTTTTT. It encodes CASSLGGRSITGELFF.

This clonotype was found a few times. The chain recombines TRBV10-3 with TRBJ2-1; unclear D gene. V lost 5 bases to trimming and J lost 2 bases, with 16 bases between them. The CDR3 is 16 residues long. Germline CDR1 is ENHRY and CDR2 is SYGVKD. The CDR3 DNA is TGTGCCATCAGTACCGGTTCAGTCGGTGCCTACAATGAGCAGTTCTTC. Translation: CAISTGSVGAYNEQFF.

This clonotype was picked up a small number of times. This chain uses TRBV12-3 or TRBV12-4 with TRBJ2-7, with D possibly TRBD2 on 6 matching bases. Between the trimmed V and J ends, which lost 7 bases and 3 bases, there was a span of 16 bases. This CDR3 spans 14 amino acids. The CDR3 is CASNWGDGRYEQYF. The DNA of the CDR3 is TGTGCCAGCAACTGGGGGGACGGACGCTACGAGCAGTACTTC.

The chain recombines TRBV4-1 with TRBJ1-6; D not certain. The CDR3 consists of 17 residues. Germline V gene sequence: CDR1 MGHRA, CDR2 YSYEKL. V gave up 0 bases and J gave up 0 bases, with 9 bases separating them. CDR3 DNA sequence: TGCGCCAGCAGCCAAGATCCCTCGAGCTCCTATAATTCACCCCTCCACTTT. As protein: CASSQDPSSSYNSPLHF.

This clonotype occurred a few times. CDR3: CASSESTGNEQFF. CDR3 nucleotide sequence: TGTGCCAGCAGCGAAAGCACCGGTAATGAGCAGTTCTTC. The V gene is TRBV7-3, the J gene TRBJ2-1, with no clear D. V lost 5 bases and J lost 7, with 12 bases in between. The CDR3 runs to 13 residues. The germline V gene has CDR1 SGHTA and CDR2 FQGTGA. Drawing the rest from reference TRBV7-3 and TRBJ2-1, the complete variable domain is GAGVSQTPSNKVTEKGKYVELRCDPISGHTALYWYRQSLGQGPEFLIYFQGTGAADDSGLPNDRFFAVRPEGSVSTLKIQRTERGDSAVYLCASSESTGNEQFFGPGTRLTVL.

The CDR3, as DNA: TGCAGTGCTGGCGACGGGGGGATCTACGAGCAGTACTTC. Protein sequence: CSAGDGGIYEQYF. The chain uses TRBV20-1 and TRBJ2-7, with TRBD2 matching over 7 bases. Per germline, CDR1 DFQATT and CDR2 SNEGSKA (reference sequence). V trimming: 5 bases; J trimming: 3 bases; junction bases outside the gene matches: 7. The length of the CDR3 is 13 residues.

This clonotype was observed a few times. This chain joins TRBV20-1 and TRBJ2-5; 10 nucleotides agree with TRBD2. CDR3 length: 16 residues. CDR1 is DFQATT, CDR2 SNEGSKA, per germline (reference sequence). V shed 4 bases, J shed 1 base, and the junction held 9 bases outside the gene matches. CDR3 DNA sequence: TGCAGTGCTAAGGGCTCGGCTAGCGGGGGCCAAGAGACCCAGTACTTC. This encodes CSAKGSASGGQETQYF.

Only a few counts were recorded for this clonotype. CDR3 sequence reads: CSASSLGQRESNYGYTF. CDR3 DNA: TGCAGTGCTAGTTCGCTGGGCCAGCGGGAATCTAACTATGGCTACACCTTC. The rearrangement uses TRBV20-1 and TRBJ1-2; D remains ambiguous. V was pared by 3 bases and J by 0 bases, with 20 bases between. CDR3 size: 17 residues. Germline CDR1 and CDR2: DFQATT and SNEGSKA (reference sequence).

This chain links TRBV12-3 or TRBV12-4 with TRBJ1-3; D not certain. The CDR3 length is 15 residues. The V gene lost 6 bases and the J gene lost 2 bases, with 14 bases spanning the gap. The CDR3 is CASSFSGLTGNTIYF. CDR3 nucleotide sequence: TGTGCCAGCAGCTTCTCGGGGTTGACTGGAAACACCATATATTTT.